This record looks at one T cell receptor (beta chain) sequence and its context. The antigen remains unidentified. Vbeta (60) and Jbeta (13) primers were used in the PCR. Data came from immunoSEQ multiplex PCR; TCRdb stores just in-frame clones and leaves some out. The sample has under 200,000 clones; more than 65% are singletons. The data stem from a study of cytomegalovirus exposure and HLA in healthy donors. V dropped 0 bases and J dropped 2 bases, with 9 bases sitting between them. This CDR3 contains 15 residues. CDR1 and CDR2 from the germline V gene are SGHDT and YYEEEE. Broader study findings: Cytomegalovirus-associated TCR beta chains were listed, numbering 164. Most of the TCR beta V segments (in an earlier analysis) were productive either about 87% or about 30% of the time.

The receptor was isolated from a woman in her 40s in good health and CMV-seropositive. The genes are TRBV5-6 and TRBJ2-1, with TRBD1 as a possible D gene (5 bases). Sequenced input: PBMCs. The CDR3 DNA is TGTGCCAGCAGCTTGGATCAGGGCGCCTACAATGAGCAGTTCTTC. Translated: CASSLDQGAYNEQFF.